This TCR beta chain was captured by sequencing in a study of blood T cell repertoires in COVID-19. The V end was cut by 6 bases, the J end by 1 base, with 11 bases between. Germline CDR1 WNHNN, CDR2 SYGVQD (reference sequence). The CDR3 runs 14 residues. Measured with immunoSEQ multiplex PCR; TCRdb has only the in-frame clones, and not every one. The sample contains under 450,000 clones, about nine tenths of which appear only once. Followed longitudinally, the Seattle patients had been enrolled during active infection. Source material: peripheral blood. J is TRBJ2-3 and V is TRBV10-1; D is possibly TRBD2 (6 bases). The receptor was isolated from a woman aged 45-65 years with COVID-19, enrolled during active disease. The DNA for the CDR3 is TGCGCCAGCAGCGCACTAGCAGGCACAGATACGCAGTATTTT. Translation: CASSALAGTDTQYF.